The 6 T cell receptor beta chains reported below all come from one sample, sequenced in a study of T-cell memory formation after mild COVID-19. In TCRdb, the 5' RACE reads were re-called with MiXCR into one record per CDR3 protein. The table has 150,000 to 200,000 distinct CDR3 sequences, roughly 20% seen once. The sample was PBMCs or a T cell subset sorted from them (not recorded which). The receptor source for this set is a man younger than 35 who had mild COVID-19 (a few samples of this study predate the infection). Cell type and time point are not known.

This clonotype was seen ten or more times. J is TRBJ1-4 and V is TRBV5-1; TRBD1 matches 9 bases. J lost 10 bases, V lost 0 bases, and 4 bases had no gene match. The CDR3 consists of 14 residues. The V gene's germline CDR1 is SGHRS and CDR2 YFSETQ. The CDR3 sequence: CASSLEAGQGKLFF. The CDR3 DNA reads TGCGCCAGCAGCTTGGAGGCGGGACAGGGAAAACTGTTTTTT.

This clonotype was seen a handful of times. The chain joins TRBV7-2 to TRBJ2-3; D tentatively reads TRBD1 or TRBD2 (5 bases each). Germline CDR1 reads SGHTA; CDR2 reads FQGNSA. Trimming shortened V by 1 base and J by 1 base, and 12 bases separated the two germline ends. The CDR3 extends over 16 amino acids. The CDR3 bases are TGTGCCAGCAGCTTAGTCCTCCGGGGACGCACAGATACGCAGTATTTT. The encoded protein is CASSLVLRGRTDTQYF. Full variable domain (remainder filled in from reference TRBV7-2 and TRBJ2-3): GAGVSQSPSNKVTEKGKDVELRCDPISGHTALYWYRQSLGQGLEFLIYFQGNSAPDKSGLPSDRFSAERTGGSVSTLTIQRTQQEDSAVYLCASSLVLRGRTDTQYFGPGTRLTVL.

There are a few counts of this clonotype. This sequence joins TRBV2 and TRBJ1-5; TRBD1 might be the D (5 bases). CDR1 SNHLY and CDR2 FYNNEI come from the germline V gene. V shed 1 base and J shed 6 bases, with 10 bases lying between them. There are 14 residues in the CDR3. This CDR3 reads CASSEEGTGQPQHF. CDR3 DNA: TGTGCCAGCAGTGAAGAGGGGACGGGTCAGCCCCAGCATTTT.

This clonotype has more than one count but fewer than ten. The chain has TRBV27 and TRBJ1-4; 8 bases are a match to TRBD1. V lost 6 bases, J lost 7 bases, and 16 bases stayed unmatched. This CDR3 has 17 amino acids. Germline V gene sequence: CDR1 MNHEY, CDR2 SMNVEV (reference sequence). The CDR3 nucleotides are TGTGCCAGCAGCTCCGGCAGGGGGCCGATTGTAGGTGAAAAACTGTTTTTT. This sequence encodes CASSSGRGPIVGEKLFF.

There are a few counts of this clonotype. In nucleotides, the CDR3 is TGTGCCAGCAGTACCGGGACAGGGGATCCCTACGAGCAGTACGTC. This codes for CASSTGTGDPYEQYV. This rearrangement joins TRBV28 to TRBJ2-7, with 10 bases fitting TRBD1. The germline V gene encodes CDR1 MDHEN and CDR2 SYDVKM. The CDR3 sequence is 15 residues long. V dropped 5 bases and J dropped 2; count of bases not matched to a gene: 6.

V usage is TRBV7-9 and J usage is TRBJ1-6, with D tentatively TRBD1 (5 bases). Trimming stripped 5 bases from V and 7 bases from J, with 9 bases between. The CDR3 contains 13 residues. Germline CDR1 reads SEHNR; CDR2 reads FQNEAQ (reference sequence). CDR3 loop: CASSARQNSPLHF. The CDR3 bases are TGTGCCAGCAGCGCCCGACAGAATTCACCCCTCCACTTT.